This record concerns one T cell receptor (beta chain) sequence. The antigen remains unidentified. The junction does not match germline at one end; this may be a read error. cDNA libraries for TCR beta contained unique molecular identifiers. The source material, about 0.9 to 11 million T cells, gave rise to approximately 520,000 cDNA molecules. MiXCR, run by TCRdb on the PCR reads, gives a single entry per CDR3 protein. The table has more than 450,000 distinct CDR3 sequences, around 31% seen once. The entry originates in a study of post-analysis software for immune sequencing data. Whole-study results and caveats: Relative to controls, patients had a few TRBV segments at higher frequency, with TRBV5-6, TRBV5-1 and TRBV20-1 among these. Clustering by F measure revealed strong co-clustering among samples prepared together in one batch.

The CDR3 is made up of 16 amino acids. Germline values: CDR1 SGHAT, CDR2 FQNNGV. The sequence came from a girl aged 2-17 years with multiple sclerosis. What was sequenced was blood. V gene TRBV11-2 combines with J gene TRBJ2-1; 12 nucleotides match TRBD2. CDR3 nucleotide sequence: TGTGCCTGCAGCCCTAATCAACTAGCGGGGGGACATGAGCAGTTCTTC. It translates to CACSPNQLAGGHEQFF.